Each of the 32 T cell receptor beta chains below was sequenced from the same sample in a study of CD8+ T cells in alopecia areata (dated 2018 in TCRdb). The label giving this sample's time point can be read as: about 4 weeks on oral tofacitinib. The sample's treatment or condition label is to be understood as: oral pan-JAK inhibitor, 5-10 mg twice daily. Library preparation was by the immunoSEQ multiplex PCR assay. To provide template for TCR sequencing, every sample had RNA extracted and reverse transcribed into cDNA. This is the immuneACCESS table as TCRdb keeps it, with only in-frame sequences that have V and J called. A part of the clones is gone; compared with another copy, unresolved V genes explain less than half, and the rest is unexplained. For this sample there are tens of thousands of clones; 50% to 70% appear just once. Clones ranked in the top ten supply 20% to 25% of the sample. This material consisted of CD8+ T cells sorted from blood, taken at week 4, from a patient treated with tofacitinib. These receptors originate from a human donor with alopecia areata.

This clone was found a few times. This sequence joins TRBV30 and TRBJ1-4; TRBD1 matches 8 bases. This CDR3 is built from 13 residues. The junction had 10 bases not matched to a gene; V was cut back by 8 bases and J by 8 bases. CDR1 GTSNPN and CDR2 SVGIG come from the germline V gene (reference sequence). The DNA of the CDR3 is TGTGCCGGGGGGACAGGAAGAGGAGAAAAACTGTTTTTT. It is translated as CAGGTGRGEKLFF.

The chain joins TRBV2 to TRBJ2-3; D ambiguous. Germline-derived CDR1 and CDR2 are SNHLY and FYNNEI. V lost 8 bases and J lost 4, with 10 bases in between. CDR3 length equals 12 residues. The CDR3 DNA follows: TGTGCCAGCGAGGCGGCGCCAGATACGCAGTATTTT. It translates to CASEAAPDTQYF.

The rearrangement joins TRBV27 to TRBJ2-1; the D gene could be TRBD1 or TRBD2 (6 bases each). The CDR3 has 15 amino acids. Deletions cut 6 bases from V and 9 bases from J, with 21 bases between. The germline V gene has CDR1 MNHEY and CDR2 SMNVEV (reference sequence). The CDR3 DNA reads as TGTGCCAGCAGCCCCTGGGAGGCAAGGGACACTGAGCAGTTCTTC. Protein product: CASSPWEARDTEQFF.

V and J are TRBV5-1 and TRBJ2-1; TRBD1 might be the D (5 bases). The germline V gene has CDR1 SGHRS and CDR2 YFSETQ. The CDR3 is made up of 15 amino acids. V shed 0 bases and J shed 6 bases, with 13 bases lying between them. For the CDR3, the DNA is TGCGCCAGCAGCTTGGGGTTAGGGGCTTTCAATGAGCAGTTCTTC. Protein product: CASSLGLGAFNEQFF.

This rearrangement joins TRBV6-5 to TRBJ2-5, with 10 nucleotides matching TRBD1. The CDR3 sequence is 16 residues long. The junction had 6 bases not matched to a gene; V was cut back by 2 bases and J by 3 bases. Per germline, CDR1 MNHEY and CDR2 SVGAGI. In DNA form, the CDR3 reads TGTGCCAGCAGTTACGCGACCGGGACAGGGGAAGAGACCCAGTACTTC. This gives the protein CASSYATGTGEETQYF.

The chain couples TRBV4-3 to TRBJ2-5, with 9 bases matching TRBD2. The CDR3 spans 15 residues. With V trimmed by 0 bases and J by 1 base, 0 bases remained unmatched. Germline V gene data show CDR1 as LGHNA and CDR2 as YSLEER. CDR3 in amino acids: CASSQERGGQETQYF. CDR3 bases: TGCGCCAGCAGCCAAGAGCGGGGGGGCCAAGAGACCCAGTACTTC.

This clone was counted many times. The rearrangement joins TRBV13 to TRBJ2-5; 7 bases agree with TRBD1. J gave up 4 bases and V 3 bases, and 8 bases lay outside the gene matches. CDR3 length: 15 residues. Per germline, CDR1 PRHDT and CDR2 FYEKMQ (reference sequence). In nucleotides, the CDR3 is TGTGCCAGCAGCTTCCCCTCGGGACAGAGAGAGACCCAGTACTTC. Translation: CASSFPSGQRETQYF.

V gene TRBV29-1 combines with J gene TRBJ2-2; 10 nucleotides match TRBD1. The CDR3 contains 13 residues. The V gene end was trimmed by 5 bases and the J gene end by 4 bases; junction bases not matched to a gene: 1. Germline-derived CDR1 and CDR2 are SQVTM and ANQGSEA. The CDR3, as DNA: TGCAGCGTTTGGACAGGGGGCACCGGGGAGCTGTTTTTT. Translated: CSVWTGGTGELFF.

The rearrangement links TRBV21-1 to TRBJ2-1; TRBD1 reflects the table's D call only, with no check against the DNA. TRBV21-1 is described as a pseudogene. The length of the CDR3 is 16 residues. The DNA for the CDR3 is TGTGCCAGCAGCAGCATCAGACAGGGTGGTCCGGTCGAGCAGTTCTTC. Protein: CASSSIRQGGPVEQFF.

This chain joins TRBV13 and TRBJ2-7; 8 nucleotides align to TRBD1. V was clipped by 4 bases and J by 4 bases; unmatched bases: 12. The CDR3 loop spans 16 amino acids. CDR1 and CDR2 from the germline V gene are PRHDT and FYEKMQ (reference sequence). The CDR3 spells CASSSLGGTGQYEQYF. CDR3 nucleotides: TGTGCCAGCAGCTCCCTTGGCGGGACAGGCCAATACGAGCAGTACTTC.

The rearrangement links TRBV30 to TRBJ2-1, with 8 bases fitting TRBD2. V was clipped by 4 bases and J by 6 bases; unmatched bases: 5. Germline values: CDR1 GTSNPN, CDR2 SVGIG (reference sequence). This CDR3 spans 13 amino acids. The CDR3 bases are TGTGCCTGGAACTCGGGGGGGCCCAATGAGCAGTTCTTC. Translation gives CAWNSGGPNEQFF.

The CDR3 reads CAWTTRGNIQYF. DNA for the CDR3: TGTGCCTGGACTACCAGGGGGAACATTCAGTACTTC. The V gene is TRBV30, the J gene TRBJ2-4, with 7 positions matching TRBD1. With 4 bases clipped from V and 7 bases from J, the junction kept 4 bases outside the gene matches. The CDR3 is 12 residues long. The V gene's germline CDR1 is GTSNPN and CDR2 SVGIG (reference sequence).

This clone was seen only a few times. The chain combines TRBV6-5 with TRBJ1-4; 7 bases agree with TRBD1. Trimming cost V 6 bases and J 7 bases; bases outside gene matches: 2. CDR1 is MNHEY, CDR2 SVGAGI, per germline. CDR3 length equals 12 residues. CDR3 DNA: TGTGCCAGCAGCTGGACAGGTGAAAAACTGTTTTTT. This translates into CASSWTGEKLFF.

The rearrangement joins TRBV7-8 to TRBJ1-3; D possibly corresponds to TRBD1 (5 bases). Looked up from germline, CDR1 is SGHVS and CDR2 is FQNEAQ. The CDR3 runs 14 residues. V lost 5 bases and J 0 bases, leaving 8 bases between the germline ends. In nucleotides, the CDR3 is TGTGCCAGCAGCCTGGGGGTCTCTGGAAACACCATATATTTT. This gives the protein CASSLGVSGNTIYF.

This clone showed up just a few times. This sequence joins TRBV29-1 and TRBJ2-5; TRBD2 aligns across 7 bases. The assigned J gene may be wrong: the sequence end matches TRBJ2-7 better. This CDR3 is built from 13 residues. Germline CDR1 and CDR2: SQVTM and ANQGSEA. CDR3 residues: CSVVSGKSYEQYF. Here the CDR3 DNA reads TGCAGCGTTGTAAGCGGGAAGAGCTACGAGCAGTACTTC.

V usage is TRBV6-5 and J usage is TRBJ2-7; D might be TRBD2 (5 bases). Germline V gene sequence: CDR1 MNHEY, CDR2 SVGAGI. Trimming left V 2 bases short and J 7 bases short, with 9 bases between. This CDR3 comprises 12 residues. CDR3 loop: CASSYEGREQYF. The CDR3 DNA reads as TGTGCCAGCAGTTACGAAGGGAGAGAGCAGTACTTC.

The V gene is TRBV27, the J gene TRBJ2-5, with 9 bases matching TRBD2. V was clipped by 5 bases and J by 3 bases; unmatched bases: 10. The CDR3 length is 16 residues. Germline V gene sequence: CDR1 MNHEY, CDR2 SMNVEV (reference sequence). The CDR3 DNA follows: TGTGCCAGCAGTGCAACATCTAGCGGGGATGAAGAGACCCAGTACTTC. Amino acid sequence: CASSATSSGDEETQYF.

The chain employs TRBV12-5 and TRBJ2-1; D perhaps matches TRBD2 (5 bases). The germline V gene encodes CDR1 LGHNT and CDR2 FRNRAP. This CDR3 is 15 amino acids long. V lost 1 base and J 0 bases, leaving 7 bases between the germline ends. The CDR3 DNA reads as TGTGCTAGTGGTTTGGGTGGGAGCTCCTACAATGAGCAGTTCTTC. Amino acid sequence: CASGLGGSSYNEQFF.

CDR3: CASSLGQNTGELFF. The CDR3 region has the DNA TGTGCCAGTAGCCTAGGACAAAACACCGGGGAGCTGTTTTTT. The chain has TRBV19 and TRBJ2-2, with D perhaps TRBD1 (5 bases). V lost 6 bases and J lost 2, with 10 bases in between. Germline CDR1 is LNHDA and CDR2 is SQIVND (reference sequence). This CDR3 is 14 amino acids long.

The chain joins TRBV6-6 to TRBJ1-5; possibly TRBD1 for D (5 bases). Trimming left V 5 bases short and J 5 bases short, with 10 bases between. This CDR3 has 13 amino acids. Germline V gene sequence: CDR1 MNHNY, CDR2 SVGAGI (reference sequence). CDR3 protein: CASSAQGDQPQHF. The CDR3 DNA sequence: TGTGCCAGCAGTGCCCAGGGAGATCAGCCCCAGCATTTT.

The chain is built from TRBV2 and TRBJ2-5; the D is unclear. CDR1 and CDR2 (germline): SNHLY, FYNNEI. The CDR3 has 14 residues. V lost 2 bases to trimming and J lost 1 base, with 8 bases between them. CDR3 bases: TGTGCCAGCAGTGAATCGGTCACCCAAGAGACCCAGTACTTC. Amino acid sequence: CASSESVTQETQYF.

This chain links TRBV30 with TRBJ2-7, with unresolved D. Trimming took off 4 bases at V and 0 bases at J, with 10 bases between the two ends. In germline, CDR1 is GTSNPN, CDR2 SVGIG (reference sequence). The length of the CDR3 is 13 residues. The CDR3 sequence is CAWTGPPSYEQYF. Written as DNA, the CDR3 is TGTGCCTGGACGGGTCCCCCCTCCTACGAGCAGTACTTC.

The V gene is TRBV2, the J gene TRBJ1-2, with 10 bases lining up with TRBD1. Germline trimming cut 0 bases from V and 4 bases from J; bases unmatched to any gene: 11. CDR1 is SNHLY, CDR2 FYNNEI, per germline. The CDR3 runs to 18 residues. The CDR3 DNA follows: TGTGCCAGCAGTGAAGCGCTCGGGACAGGGGCCCCAGGCTATGGCTACACCTTC. Its protein product is CASSEALGTGAPGYGYTF.

The chain is built from TRBV7-8 and TRBJ2-1; 11 nucleotides match TRBD2. This CDR3 comprises 15 residues. Germline CDR1 SGHVS, CDR2 FQNEAQ. The V and J ends lost 4 bases and 4 bases, in that order; junction bases with no gene match: 3. CDR3 nucleotides: TGTGCCAGCAGCTCACCTAGCGGGGGGTACAATGAGCAGTTCTTC. This codes for CASSSPSGGYNEQFF.

This clone was recorded a few times. The chain recombines TRBV30 with TRBJ2-5, with 9 bases matching TRBD2. The V gene's germline CDR1 is GTSNPN and CDR2 SVGIG (reference sequence). The CDR3 extends over 13 amino acids. With V trimmed by 4 bases and J by 5 bases, 5 bases remained unmatched. CDR3 sequence reads: CAWTGGGVETQYF. CDR3 in DNA: TGTGCCTGGACCGGCGGGGGGGTGGAGACCCAGTACTTC.

This clone occurred once. The chain joins TRBV5-1 to TRBJ2-1, with a weak D call TRBD1 (6 bases). Trimming took 6 bases from V and 6 from J, leaving 16 bases between them. CDR3 length: 14 amino acids. CDR1 and CDR2 (germline): SGHRS, YFSETQ. CDR3: CASTYVDRSNEQFF. For the CDR3, the DNA is TGCGCCAGCACCTACGTCGACAGGTCCAATGAGCAGTTCTTC.

There are a few counts of this clone. The chain has TRBV29-1 and TRBJ1-2; D not resolved. This CDR3 has 13 residues. Trimming shortened V by 5 bases and J by 4 bases, and 14 bases separated the two germline ends. Looked up from germline, CDR1 is SQVTM and CDR2 is ANQGSEA. CDR3 residues: CSVRAPGIYGYTF. The CDR3 DNA is TGCAGCGTTCGGGCCCCTGGGATCTATGGCTACACCTTC.

J is TRBJ1-1 and V is TRBV5-1, with a tentative D call TRBD1 (5 bases). The V and J ends lost 5 bases and 8 bases respectively, with 16 bases between them. The CDR3 sequence is 13 residues long. Germline V gene lookup returns CDR1 SGHRS and CDR2 YFSETQ. Here the CDR3 reads CASSGTGGGEAFF. CDR3 in DNA: TGCGCCAGCAGTGGAACTGGGGGAGGAGAAGCTTTCTTT.

This clone came up a few times. The V and J genes are TRBV7-9 and TRBJ2-3; TRBD1 might be the D (6 bases). V shed 5 bases and J shed 0 bases, with 15 bases lying between them. This CDR3 has 16 residues. The germline V gene encodes CDR1 SEHNR and CDR2 FQNEAQ (reference sequence). CDR3 sequence (DNA): TGTGCCAGCAGCCCCTCTGGGGACACTAGCACAGATACGCAGTATTTT. It translates to CASSPSGDTSTDTQYF.

This clone occurred a few times. The CDR3 DNA reads TGCGCCAGCAGGCAACGGACAGGGGGTCTTCCGGGCACCGGGGAGCTGTTTTTT. Protein: CASRQRTGGLPGTGELFF. This chain uses TRBV5-1 with TRBJ2-2; 10 bases map to TRBD1. Germline V gene data show CDR1 as SGHRS and CDR2 as YFSETQ. Trimming cost V 5 bases and J 4 bases; bases outside gene matches: 14. The CDR3 sequence is 18 residues long.

This clone was seen just once. The chain carries TRBV30 and TRBJ2-7; tentatively, D is TRBD1 (5 bases). This CDR3 is built from 14 residues. Trimming removed 0 bases from V and 0 bases from J, with 9 bases in between. CDR1 is GTSNPN, CDR2 SVGIG, per germline (reference sequence). The CDR3 here is CAWSVGLSSYEQYF. CDR3 in DNA: TGTGCCTGGAGTGTGGGGCTGAGCTCCTACGAGCAGTACTTC.

The rearrangement links TRBV5-1 to TRBJ1-2, with D unresolved. V gave up 0 bases and J gave up 2 bases, with 5 bases separating them. The CDR3 runs 13 residues. In germline, CDR1 is SGHRS, CDR2 YFSETQ. The CDR3, as DNA: TGCGCCAGCAGCTTGGAACTAAACTATGGCTACACCTTC. Translation: CASSLELNYGYTF.